This T cell receptor beta chain appears in the sequencing data of a study of cytomegalovirus exposure and HLA in healthy donors. Study-wide points: There were a few CMV-associated chains whose specificity for CMV antigens was confirmed in vitro. Among CMV-associated TCR beta chains, most appeared HLA-restricted in a later analysis. Within an earlier analysis, most TCR beta V segments proved productive either about 87% or about 30% of the time. Researchers left out some V segments, among them TRBV6-2 and TRBV6-3, as indistinguishable.

A note on this clone: Its specificity is unknown.

PCR involved 60 Vbeta and 13 Jbeta primers. The repertoire was sequenced with immunoSEQ multiplex PCR; TCRdb's copy has only in-frame clones and lacks some. The sample table includes about 130,000 clones. V shed 0 bases and J shed 2 bases, with 11 bases lying between them. From germline, CDR1 is LGHNA and CDR2 YSLEER. The CDR3 spans 17 residues. This TCR came from a man between 18 and 35 years old in good health and CMV-seronegative. The source material was PBMCs. The chain employs TRBV4-3 and TRBJ2-6, with D possibly TRBD1 on 5 matching bases. The CDR3 sequence: CASSQDFGAAGANVLTF. The CDR3 bases are TGCGCCAGCAGCCAAGATTTTGGGGCTGCTGGGGCCAACGTCCTGACTTTC.